This T cell receptor (beta chain) came from a study of T-cell memory formation after mild COVID-19. Study-level background: There were largely donor-specific TCR clusters. General study findings and limits: CM and EM subsets held most contracting CD4+ clones; EMRA held CD8+ ones.

TCRdb reprocessed the 5' RACE reads via MiXCR and lists one record per CDR3 protein. The sample yields 200,000 or so distinct CDR3 sequences, 16% seen once. The sample holds a few counts of this clonotype. Its target is unknown. The sequenced sample was PBMCs or a T cell subset sorted from them (not recorded which). The TCR sequence derives from an adult woman who had mild COVID-19 (a few samples of this study predate the infection). Cell type and time point are not known.

Here the CDR3 reads CASSLEGAIYYNEQFF. CDR3 sequence (DNA): TGTGCCAGCAGCTTAGAGGGGGCGATTTACTACAATGAGCAGTTCTTC. The chain carries TRBV7-2 and TRBJ2-1, with 7 bases fitting TRBD1. The germline CDR1 and CDR2 sequences are SGHTA and FQGNSA. The ends lost 1 base at V and 3 bases at J; junction bases unmatched: 6. CDR3 size: 16 residues.